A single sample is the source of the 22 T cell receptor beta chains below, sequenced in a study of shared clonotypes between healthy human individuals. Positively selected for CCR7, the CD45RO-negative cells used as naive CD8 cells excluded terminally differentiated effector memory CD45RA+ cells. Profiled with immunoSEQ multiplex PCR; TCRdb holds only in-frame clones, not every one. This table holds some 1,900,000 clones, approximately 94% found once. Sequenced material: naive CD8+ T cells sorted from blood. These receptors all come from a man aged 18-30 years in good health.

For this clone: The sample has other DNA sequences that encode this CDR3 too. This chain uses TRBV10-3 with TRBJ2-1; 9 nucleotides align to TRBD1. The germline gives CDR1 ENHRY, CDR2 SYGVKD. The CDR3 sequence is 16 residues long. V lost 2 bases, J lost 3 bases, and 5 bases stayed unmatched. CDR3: CAISEAGTGLYNEQFF. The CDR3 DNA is TGTGCCATCAGTGAGGCCGGGACAGGGCTCTACAATGAGCAGTTCTTC.

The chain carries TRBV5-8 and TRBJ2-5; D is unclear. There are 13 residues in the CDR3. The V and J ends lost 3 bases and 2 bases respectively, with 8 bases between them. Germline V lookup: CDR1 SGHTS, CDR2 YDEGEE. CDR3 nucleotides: TGTGCCAGCAGCTCGGTTCCACAAGAGACCCAGTACTTC. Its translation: CASSSVPQETQYF.

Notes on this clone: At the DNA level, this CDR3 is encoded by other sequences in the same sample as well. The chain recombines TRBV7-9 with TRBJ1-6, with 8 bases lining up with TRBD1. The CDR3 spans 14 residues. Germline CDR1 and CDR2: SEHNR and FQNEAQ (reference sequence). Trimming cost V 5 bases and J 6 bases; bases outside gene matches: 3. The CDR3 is CASSPTGGNSPLHF. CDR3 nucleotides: TGTGCCAGCAGCCCTACAGGGGGTAATTCACCCCTCCACTTT.

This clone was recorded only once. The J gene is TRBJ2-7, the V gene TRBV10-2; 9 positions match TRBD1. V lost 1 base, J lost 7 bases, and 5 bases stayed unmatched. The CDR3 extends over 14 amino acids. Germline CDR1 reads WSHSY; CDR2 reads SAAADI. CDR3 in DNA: TGCGCCAGCAGTGAGTGGGACAGGGCCATAGAGCAGTACTTC. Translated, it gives CASSEWDRAIEQYF.

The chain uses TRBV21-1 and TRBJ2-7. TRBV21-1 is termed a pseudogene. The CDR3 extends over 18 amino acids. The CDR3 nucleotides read TGTGCCAGCAGCAATGGTCCGTCGGGGGCGGAGGGTGTCTACGAGCAGTACTTC. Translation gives CASSNGPSGAEGVYEQYF.

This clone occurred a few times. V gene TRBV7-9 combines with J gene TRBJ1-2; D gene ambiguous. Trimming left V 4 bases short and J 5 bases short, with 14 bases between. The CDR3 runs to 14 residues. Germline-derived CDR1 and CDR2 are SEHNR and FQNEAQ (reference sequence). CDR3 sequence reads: CASSYSGGLYGYTF. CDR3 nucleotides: TGTGCCAGCAGCTATTCTGGCGGATTATATGGCTACACCTTC.

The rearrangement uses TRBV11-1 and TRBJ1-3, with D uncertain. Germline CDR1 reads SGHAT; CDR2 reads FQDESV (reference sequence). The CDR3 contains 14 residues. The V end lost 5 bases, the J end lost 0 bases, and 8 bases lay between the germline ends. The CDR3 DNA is TGTGCCAGCAGCGACGTAAGCTCTGGAAACACCATATATTTT. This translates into CASSDVSSGNTIYF.

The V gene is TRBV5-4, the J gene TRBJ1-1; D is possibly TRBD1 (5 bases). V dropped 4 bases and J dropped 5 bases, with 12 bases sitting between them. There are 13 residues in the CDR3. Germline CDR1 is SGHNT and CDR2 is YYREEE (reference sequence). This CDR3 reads CASSPRGRTEAFF. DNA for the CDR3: TGTGCCAGCAGCCCACGGGGCAGGACTGAAGCTTTCTTT.

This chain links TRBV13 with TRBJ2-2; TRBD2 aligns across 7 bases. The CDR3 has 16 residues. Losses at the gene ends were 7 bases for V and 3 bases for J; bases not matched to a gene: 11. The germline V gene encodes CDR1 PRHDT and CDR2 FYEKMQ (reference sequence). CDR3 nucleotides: TGTGCCAGCACCCATCGGGACTATTACGACACCGGGGAGCTGTTTTTT. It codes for CASTHRDYYDTGELFF.

The CDR3 region is CASSSWTLDGYTF. The DNA for the CDR3 is TGTGCCAGCAGCTCCTGGACCCTCGATGGCTACACCTTC. The chain carries TRBV7-9 and TRBJ1-2; D gene uncertain. Per the germline V gene, CDR1 is SEHNR and CDR2 is FQNEAQ (reference sequence). The CDR3 length is 13 residues. Trimming pared 4 bases from V and 6 bases from J, leaving 12 bases between.

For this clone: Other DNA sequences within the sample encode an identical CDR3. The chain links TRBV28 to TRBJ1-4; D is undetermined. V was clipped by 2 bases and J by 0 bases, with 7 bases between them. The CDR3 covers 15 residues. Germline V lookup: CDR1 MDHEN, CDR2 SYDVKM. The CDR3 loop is CASSLRGATNEKLFF. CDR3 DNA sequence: TGTGCCAGCAGTTTACGCGGTGCAACTAATGAAAAACTGTTTTTT.

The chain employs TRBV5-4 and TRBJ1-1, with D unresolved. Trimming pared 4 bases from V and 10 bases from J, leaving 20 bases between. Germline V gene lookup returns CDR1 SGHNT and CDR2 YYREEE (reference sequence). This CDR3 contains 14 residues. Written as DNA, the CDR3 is TGTGCCAGCAGCGTGGGATCTACAACTGATCGAGCTTTCTTT. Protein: CASSVGSTTDRAFF.

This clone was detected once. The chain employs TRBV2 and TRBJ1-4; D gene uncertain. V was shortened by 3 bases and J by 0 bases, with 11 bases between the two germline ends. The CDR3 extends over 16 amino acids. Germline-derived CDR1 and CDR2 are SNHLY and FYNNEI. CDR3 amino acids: CASSDPNWATNEKLFF. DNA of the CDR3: TGTGCCAGCAGTGACCCCAACTGGGCAACTAATGAAAAACTGTTTTTT.

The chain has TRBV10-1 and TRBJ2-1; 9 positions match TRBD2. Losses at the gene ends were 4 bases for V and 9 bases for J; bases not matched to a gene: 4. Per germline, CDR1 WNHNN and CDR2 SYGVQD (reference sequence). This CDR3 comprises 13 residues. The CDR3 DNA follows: TGCGCCAGCAGTGTAGCGGGAGCTGCTGAGCAGTTCTTC. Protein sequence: CASSVAGAAEQFF.

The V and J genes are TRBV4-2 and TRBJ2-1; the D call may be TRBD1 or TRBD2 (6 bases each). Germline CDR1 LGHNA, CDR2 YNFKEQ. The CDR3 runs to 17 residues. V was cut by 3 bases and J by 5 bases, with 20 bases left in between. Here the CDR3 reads CASSHSQGGLSDNEQFF. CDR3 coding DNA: TGTGCCAGCAGCCATTCCCAAGGGGGGCTGTCCGACAATGAGCAGTTCTTC.

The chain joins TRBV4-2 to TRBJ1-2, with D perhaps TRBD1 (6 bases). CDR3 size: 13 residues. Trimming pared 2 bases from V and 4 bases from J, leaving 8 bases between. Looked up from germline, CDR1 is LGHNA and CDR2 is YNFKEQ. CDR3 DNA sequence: TGTGCCAGCAGCCAATTACAGGGCTATGGCTACACCTTC. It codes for CASSQLQGYGYTF.

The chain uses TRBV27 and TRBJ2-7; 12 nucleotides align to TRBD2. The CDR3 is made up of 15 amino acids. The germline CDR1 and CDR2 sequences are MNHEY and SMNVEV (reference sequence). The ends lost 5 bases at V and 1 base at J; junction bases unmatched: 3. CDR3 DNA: TGTGCCAGCAGTGTACTAGCGGGGGGTTCCTACGAGCAGTACTTC. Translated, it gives CASSVLAGGSYEQYF.

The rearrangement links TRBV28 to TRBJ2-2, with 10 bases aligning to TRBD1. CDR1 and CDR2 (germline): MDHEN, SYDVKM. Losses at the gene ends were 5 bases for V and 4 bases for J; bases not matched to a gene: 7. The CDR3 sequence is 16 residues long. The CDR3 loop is CASSPTGGYSTGELFF. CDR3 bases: TGTGCCAGCAGTCCGACAGGGGGCTATAGCACCGGGGAGCTGTTTTTT.

CDR3 region: CASSFFQAGTGELFF. CDR3 nucleotides: TGTGCCAGCAGCTTTTTTCAGGCGGGCACCGGGGAGCTGTTTTTT. The chain has TRBV7-9 and TRBJ2-2; maybe TRBD2 (5 bases). The CDR3 spans 15 residues. Germline CDR1 SEHNR, CDR2 FQNEAQ (reference sequence). V was cut by 3 bases and J by 4 bases, with 12 bases left in between. Full variable domain (outside the CDR3, taken from reference TRBV7-9 and TRBJ2-2): DTGVSQNPRHKITKRGQNVTFRCDPISEHNRLYWYRQTLGQGPEFLTYFQNEAQLEKSRLLSDRFSAERPKGSFSTLEIQRTEQGDSAMYLCASSFFQAGTGELFFGEGSRLTVL.

The CDR3 here is CASSQSFSYEQYF. The CDR3 region has the DNA TGTGCCAGCAGCCAGTCTTTCTCCTACGAGCAGTACTTC. V usage is TRBV14 and J usage is TRBJ2-7; D remains unclear. V shed 3 bases and J shed 0 bases, with 6 bases lying between them. Per germline, CDR1 SGHDN and CDR2 FVKESK. This CDR3 has 13 amino acids. Complete variable domain (other parts from reference TRBV14 and TRBJ2-7): EAGVTQFPSHSVIEKGQTVTLRCDPISGHDNLYWYRRVMGKEIKFLLHFVKESKQDESGMPNNRFLAERTGGTYSTLKVQPAELEDSGVYFCASSQSFSYEQYFGPGTRLTVT.

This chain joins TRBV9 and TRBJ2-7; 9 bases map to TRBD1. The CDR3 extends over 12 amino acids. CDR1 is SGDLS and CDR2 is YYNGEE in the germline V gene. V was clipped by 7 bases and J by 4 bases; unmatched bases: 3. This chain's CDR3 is CASRDRAYEQYF. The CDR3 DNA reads TGTGCCAGCCGGGACAGGGCTTACGAGCAGTACTTC.

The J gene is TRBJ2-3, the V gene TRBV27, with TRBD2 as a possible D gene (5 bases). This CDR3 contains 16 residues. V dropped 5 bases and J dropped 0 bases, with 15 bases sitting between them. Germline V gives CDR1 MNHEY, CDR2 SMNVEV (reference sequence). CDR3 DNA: TGTGCCAGCAGTCCCCTAGCCGTCACTAGCACAGATACGCAGTATTTT. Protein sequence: CASSPLAVTSTDTQYF.